The 10 T cell receptor beta chains below were found in one sample sequenced in a study of cytomegalovirus exposure and HLA in healthy donors (TCRdb year 2017). Receptor amplification or capture employed the immunoSEQ multiplex PCR assay. For the multiplex PCR, a mixture combining 60 forward primers for TCR Vbeta segments and 13 reverse primers for TCR Jbeta segments was used. Imported from immuneACCESS, the table was reduced by TCRdb to in-frame sequences with V and J called. These copies leave out some clones; in studies compared against another copy, an unresolved V gene accounts for under half, and the cause of the remainder is not known. Within this sample are approximately 170,000 clones, with roughly 80% of them counted one time only. The top ten constitute over 4.5% of the sample. The sequenced sample was PBMCs. Receptors originate from a male donor in good health and CMV-seronegative.

A word on this clone: The sample holds other DNA sequences that translate to the same CDR3. The genes are TRBV5-1 and TRBJ2-7; D not certain. The CDR3 covers 14 residues. The V gene lost 0 bases and the J gene lost 2 bases, with 9 bases spanning the gap. Germline CDR1 and CDR2: SGHRS and YFSETQ. CDR3 protein: CASSLVVSPYEQYF. The CDR3 coding sequence is TGCGCCAGCAGCTTGGTCGTCAGTCCCTACGAGCAGTACTTC.

J is TRBJ1-2 and V is TRBV28, with 7 bases aligning to TRBD1. Germline V CDR1 and CDR2: MDHEN, SYDVKM. The V segment lost 5 bases and the J segment 4 bases; nucleotides outside the gene matches: 7. The CDR3 extends over 14 amino acids. In DNA form, the CDR3 reads TGTGCCAGCAGTCTCCTAGGGGGCTCCTATGGCTACACCTTC. Protein: CASSLLGGSYGYTF.

This clone has only one observation. The chain has TRBV6-6 and TRBJ2-5; a possible D gene is TRBD1 (6 bases). The V end was cut by 6 bases, the J end by 2 bases, with 13 bases between. The germline V gene has CDR1 MNHNY and CDR2 SVGAGI (reference sequence). The CDR3 has 14 residues. CDR3: CASRTGTLQETQYF. The CDR3 region has the DNA TGTGCCAGCAGAACCGGGACATTACAAGAGACCCAGTACTTC.

The chain uses TRBV29-1 and TRBJ2-1, with 8 bases aligning to TRBD2. Germline CDR1 and CDR2: SQVTM and ANQGSEA. J gave up 6 bases and V 0 bases, and 7 bases lay outside the gene matches. The CDR3 runs to 15 residues. CDR3 sequence reads: CSVEEGQAGANEQFF. CDR3 in DNA: TGCAGCGTTGAAGAGGGGCAAGCGGGAGCCAATGAGCAGTTCTTC.

V usage is TRBV6-5 and J usage is TRBJ1-1, with 7 bases lining up with TRBD1. CDR1 MNHEY and CDR2 SVGAGI come from the germline V gene. The CDR3 is 13 residues long. The J segment lost 3 bases and the V segment lost 5 bases, leaving 3 bases of the junction unmatched. In DNA form, the CDR3 reads TGTGCCAGCAGTATACAGGGGCACACTGAAGCTTTCTTT. Its translation is CASSIQGHTEAFF.

The chain couples TRBV5-4 to TRBJ1-1; a possible D gene is TRBD1 (5 bases). The CDR3 covers 16 residues. Germline V gives CDR1 SGHNT, CDR2 YYREEE (reference sequence). V lost 0 bases and J lost 0, with 12 bases in between. In nucleotides, the CDR3 is TGTGCCAGCAGCTTGGCCAGGGCCAGCTTGAACACTGAAGCTTTCTTT. This encodes CASSLARASLNTEAFF. The whole variable domain, filled in from reference TRBV5-4 and TRBJ1-1, reads ETGVTQSPTHLIKTRGQQVTLRCSSQSGHNTVSWYQQALGQGPQFIFQYYREEENGRGNFPPRFSGLQFPNYSSELNVNALELDDSALYLCASSLARASLNTEAFFGQGTRLTVV.

The J gene is TRBJ1-2, the V gene TRBV6-6, with TRBD1 matching over 9 bases. Germline assignment: CDR1 MNHNY and CDR2 SVGAGI (reference sequence). The CDR3 spans 14 residues. V lost 5 bases to trimming and J lost 9 bases; unmatched junction nucleotides: 10. In nucleotides, the CDR3 is TGTGCCAGCAGTACCGGGACAGGGAGGAGTAGCTACACCTTC. Encoded protein: CASSTGTGRSSYTF.

The rearrangement links TRBV19 to TRBJ1-2; 8 nucleotides line up with TRBD1. Germline V gene sequence: CDR1 LNHDA, CDR2 SQIVND (reference sequence). The CDR3 loop spans 16 amino acids. Trimming took 5 bases from V and 3 from J; bases not matched to a gene: 11. The CDR3 loop is CASSSQVSGGYYGYTF. CDR3 coding DNA: TGTGCCAGTAGTTCCCAAGTTTCAGGGGGCTACTATGGCTACACCTTC.

J is TRBJ2-7 and V is TRBV5-1, with 8 bases lining up with TRBD1. CDR1 is SGHRS and CDR2 is YFSETQ in the germline V gene. V shed 5 bases, J shed 4 bases, and the junction held 5 bases outside the gene matches. The CDR3 sequence is 13 residues long. As DNA, the CDR3 is TGCGCCAGCAGGACGCAGGGGGCTTACGAGCAGTACTTC. As protein: CASRTQGAYEQYF.

This chain links TRBV5-4 with TRBJ2-7; TRBD2 might be the D (5 bases). Trimming cost V 0 bases and J 0 bases, with 16 bases left between them. Germline-derived CDR1 and CDR2 are SGHNT and YYREEE (reference sequence). CDR3 size: 17 residues. The chain's CDR3 is CASSLGILPRDSYEQYF. The CDR3 DNA is TGTGCCAGCAGCTTGGGTATTTTGCCACGGGACTCCTACGAGCAGTACTTC.